Listed here are 27 T cell receptor beta chains from one sample, sequenced in a study of cytomegalovirus exposure and HLA in healthy donors. The repertoire was sequenced with immunoSEQ multiplex PCR; TCRdb's copy has only in-frame clones and lacks some. The table has around 240,000 clones, around 89% seen once; the top ten hold under 0.45%. Input material: PBMCs. Source of these receptors: a woman aged 18-30 years in good health and CMV-seronegative.

The chain couples TRBV7-6 to TRBJ2-1; 7 nucleotides align to TRBD1. CDR1 is SGHVS and CDR2 is FNYEAQ in the germline V gene. V trimming: 1 base; J trimming: 4 bases; junction bases outside the gene matches: 7. The CDR3 runs to 16 residues. The CDR3 DNA sequence: TGTGCCAGCAGCTTAGGCCGGGACAGTTATTACAATGAGCAGTTCTTC. Translation: CASSLGRDSYYNEQFF.

This chain connects TRBV7-2 to TRBJ2-2; 8 nucleotides align to TRBD1. The germline gives CDR1 SGHTA, CDR2 FQGNSA. J lost 4 bases, V lost 5 bases, and 6 bases had no gene match. The CDR3 has 15 residues. CDR3 in amino acids: CASSSRQGRTGELFF. The CDR3 DNA is TGTGCCAGCAGCAGCCGACAGGGGCGCACCGGGGAGCTGTTTTTT.

This clone was detected only once. This rearrangement joins TRBV27 to TRBJ1-5, with 8 bases aligning to TRBD1. After removal of 6 bases from V and 0 bases from J, the junction contained 7 bases not matched to a gene. This CDR3 comprises 16 residues. Germline V gene data show CDR1 as MNHEY and CDR2 as SMNVEV (reference sequence). CDR3 sequence reads: CASSQTDRVSNQPQHF. Written as DNA, the CDR3 is TGTGCCAGCAGCCAGACGGACAGGGTTAGCAATCAGCCCCAGCATTTT.

The J gene is TRBJ1-2, the V gene TRBV6-5, with a possible D match to TRBD1 (5 bases). Germline CDR1 and CDR2: MNHEY and SVGAGI. The germline V and J ends were trimmed by 2 bases and 6 bases, with 19 bases remaining between them. The CDR3 has 16 residues. Written as DNA, the CDR3 is TGTGCCAGCAGTTACAGCAACAGGTTCACCCCCGATGGCTACACCTTC. It translates to CASSYSNRFTPDGYTF.

About this clone: At one end, the junction sequence differs from germline, possibly due to a read error. The DNA for the CDR3 is TGTGCCAGCAGCTTAACCCAGGACAGGTCTTTT. This translates into CASSLTQDRSF. This chain connects TRBV7-8 to TRBJ2-3; 7 nucleotides align to TRBD1. Germline assignment: CDR1 SGHVS and CDR2 FQNEAQ. CDR3 size: 11 residues.

The count of this clone is one. The J gene is TRBJ2-3, the V gene TRBV7-2; 8 bases agree with TRBD2. V lost 5 bases, J lost 6 bases, and 10 bases stayed unmatched. Germline V gene data show CDR1 as SGHTA and CDR2 as FQGNSA. This CDR3 is built from 15 residues. The CDR3 spells CASSTLSGGGDTQYF. The CDR3 nucleotides read TGTGCCAGCAGCACCCTAAGCGGGGGCGGCGATACGCAGTATTTT.

The chain couples TRBV1 to TRBJ2-5; the table's D call TRBD1 went unverified against the DNA. TRBV1 is an annotated pseudogene. The CDR3 spans 13 residues. The CDR3 loop reads CTSSVRDRETQYF. In DNA, the CDR3 is TGCACCAGCAGCGTCCGGGACAGGGAGACCCAGTACTTC.

The chain is built from TRBV5-1 and TRBJ2-1, with 7 nucleotides matching TRBD1. The CDR3 runs 15 residues. CDR1 and CDR2 from the germline V gene are SGHRS and YFSETQ. V shed 4 bases, J shed 2 bases, and the junction held 6 bases outside the gene matches. CDR3 nucleotide sequence: TGCGCCAGCAGCCCTTACAGGGGAGCCTACAATGAGCAGTTCTTC. Its protein product is CASSPYRGAYNEQFF.

The chain has TRBV7-9 and TRBJ1-3, with 9 bases aligning to TRBD1. This CDR3 is 15 amino acids long. V gave up 5 bases and J gave up 4 bases; unmatched junction bases: 6. Germline V gives CDR1 SEHNR, CDR2 FQNEAQ (reference sequence). The CDR3, as DNA: TGTGCCAGCAGCCCTGGACAGGGGAAAGGAAACACCATATATTTT. Translation gives CASSPGQGKGNTIYF. Drawing the rest from reference TRBV7-9 and TRBJ1-3, the complete variable domain is DTGVSQNPRHKITKRGQNVTFRCDPISEHNRLYWYRQTLGQGPEFLTYFQNEAQLEKSRLLSDRFSAERPKGSFSTLEIQRTEQGDSAMYLCASSPGQGKGNTIYFGEGSWLTVV.

The chain couples TRBV6-6 to TRBJ1-5; 8 positions agree with TRBD1. Germline V lookup: CDR1 MNHNY, CDR2 SVGAGI (reference sequence). Unmatched junction bases numbered 9, after V lost 7 bases and J lost 1 base. This CDR3 is built from 16 residues. DNA for the CDR3: TGTGCCAGCACCTTTGACAGGGGAAGCAGCAATCAGCCCCAGCATTTT. Translating it yields CASTFDRGSSNQPQHF.

The chain combines TRBV19 with TRBJ2-1; tentatively, D is TRBD2 (5 bases). Trimming took 7 bases from V and 5 from J, leaving 9 bases between them. This CDR3 spans 12 amino acids. CDR1 and CDR2 from the germline V gene are LNHDA and SQIVND (reference sequence). In nucleotides, the CDR3 is TGTGCCAGTAATAAGCGGAACAATGAGCAGTTCTTC. Its translation: CASNKRNNEQFF.

The chain recombines TRBV6-1 with TRBJ1-6; D possibly corresponds to TRBD1 (6 bases). The CDR3 covers 14 residues. The germline V gene encodes CDR1 MNHNS and CDR2 SASEGT. V gave up 2 bases and J gave up 8 bases, with 10 bases separating them. CDR3 bases: TGTGCCAGCAGTGAAACCCCAGGGGATTCACCCCTCCACTTT. Translation: CASSETPGDSPLHF.

The V call is TRBV6-6, the J call TRBJ1-5, with 8 bases identical to TRBD1. The trim removed 2 bases at V and 4 bases at J, leaving 7 bases unmatched. The CDR3 sequence is 16 residues long. In germline, CDR1 is MNHNY, CDR2 SVGAGI (reference sequence). CDR3 coding DNA: TGTGCCAGCAGTTACCTCTGGACAGGGAAAAATCAGCCCCAGCATTTT. This sequence encodes CASSYLWTGKNQPQHF.

This clone has just one count. The genes are TRBV5-6 and TRBJ1-4, with D maybe TRBD1 (6 bases). Germline V gives CDR1 SGHDT, CDR2 YYEEEE. The CDR3 is made up of 13 amino acids. V was trimmed by 2 bases and J by 10 bases, leaving 12 bases between them. This CDR3 is CASSLQGSGKLFF. In DNA, the CDR3 is TGTGCCAGCAGCTTACAGGGTTCAGGAAAACTGTTTTTT.

The chain uses TRBV18 and TRBJ2-2; D is unclear. Trimming stripped 5 bases from V and 6 bases from J, with 10 bases between. The CDR3 contains 13 residues. Per germline, CDR1 KGHSH and CDR2 LQKENI. CDR3 coding DNA: TGTGCCAGCTCAATAAACCGGGCCGGGGAGCTGTTTTTT. Translated, it gives CASSINRAGELFF.

The chain carries TRBV5-4 and TRBJ1-1; 7 bases agree with TRBD1. V was pared by 3 bases and J by 3 bases, with 8 bases of the junction left unmatched. This CDR3 has 15 residues. Germline V CDR1 and CDR2: SGHNT, YYREEE (reference sequence). Written as DNA, the CDR3 is TGTGCCAGCAGCTCTCGGGGCAGGGGGGACACTGAAGCTTTCTTT. Translation gives CASSSRGRGDTEAFF.

The chain employs TRBV6-1 and TRBJ1-1; tentative D call: TRBD1 (5 bases). CDR1 and CDR2 from the germline V gene are MNHNS and SASEGT. V gave up 3 bases and J gave up 1 base, with 15 bases separating them. The CDR3 extends over 16 amino acids. The CDR3 bases are TGTGCCAGCAGTGACCCTCCGAACCAGGGGAACACTGAAGCTTTCTTT. It yields the protein CASSDPPNQGNTEAFF.

The J gene is TRBJ2-1, the V gene TRBV12-5; D gene uncertain. The CDR3 covers 12 residues. Per germline, CDR1 LGHNT and CDR2 FRNRAP. V was shortened by 2 bases and J by 10 bases, with 9 bases between the two germline ends. CDR3: CASGLLGLEQFF. CDR3 bases: TGTGCTAGTGGTTTGTTGGGCCTCGAGCAGTTCTTC.

The chain combines TRBV10-2 with TRBJ1-5; D perhaps matches TRBD1 (5 bases). Per the germline V gene, CDR1 is WSHSY and CDR2 is SAAADI. This CDR3 has 15 residues. V dropped 3 bases and J dropped 0 bases, with 9 bases sitting between them. The CDR3 reads CASSDAGISNQPQHF. CDR3 in DNA: TGCGCCAGCAGTGACGCAGGGATTAGCAATCAGCCCCAGCATTTT.

The chain combines TRBV5-1 with TRBJ2-7, with D perhaps TRBD1 (5 bases). V dropped 4 bases and J dropped 1 base, with 9 bases sitting between them. This CDR3 is 13 amino acids long. Germline CDR1 and CDR2: SGHRS and YFSETQ. CDR3 sequence: CASSLRGSYEQYF. The CDR3 DNA reads TGCGCCAGCAGCCTAAGGGGATCCTACGAGCAGTACTTC.

The genes are TRBV14 and TRBJ1-6, with 9 positions matching TRBD1. The V segment lost 2 bases and the J segment 7 bases; nucleotides outside the gene matches: 15. CDR1 and CDR2 from the germline V gene are SGHDN and FVKESK. The CDR3 length is 19 residues. The CDR3 reads CASSQSLLWGQGWNSPLHF. CDR3 coding DNA: TGTGCCAGCAGCCAAAGCCTGTTATGGGGACAGGGCTGGAATTCACCCCTCCACTTT.

This clone was seen more than once but under ten times. The rearrangement joins TRBV6-1 to TRBJ1-6, with D possibly being TRBD1 (6 bases). This CDR3 region has 15 residues. V lost 1 base to trimming and J lost 2 bases, with 6 bases between them. CDR1 and CDR2 from the germline V gene are MNHNS and SASEGT. The CDR3 nucleotides read TGTGCCAGCAGTGAAGGGACAGCCTATAATTCACCCCTCCACTTT. Protein: CASSEGTAYNSPLHF.

CDR3 loop: CASSTGGYNEQFF. The CDR3 DNA follows: TGTGCCAGCTCGACAGGGGGCTACAATGAGCAGTTCTTC. The rearrangement uses TRBV18 and TRBJ2-1, with 9 bases lining up with TRBD1. CDR1 is KGHSH, CDR2 LQKENI, per germline. V was pared by 6 bases and J by 3 bases, with 0 bases of the junction left unmatched. The CDR3 runs 13 residues.

In DNA, the CDR3 is TGTGCCAGCAGCCAGGTTAGTCGGCTAGCGAATGGCAATGAGCAGTTCTTC. Its translation is CASSQVSRLANGNEQFF. This chain joins TRBV4-2 and TRBJ2-1, with D possibly TRBD2 on 6 matching bases. Germline V gives CDR1 LGHNA, CDR2 YNFKEQ. CDR3 length equals 17 residues. V lost 3 bases to trimming and J lost 6 bases, with 21 bases between them.

This chain links TRBV5-1 with TRBJ2-7; 9 bases line up with TRBD1. The CDR3 runs 15 residues. Per germline, CDR1 SGHRS and CDR2 YFSETQ. V trimming: 4 bases; J trimming: 4 bases; junction bases outside the gene matches: 9. CDR3 nucleotides: TGCGCCAGCAGCCCCGGGACAGGGATCGATTACGAGCAGTACGTC. Translation: CASSPGTGIDYEQYV.

This rearrangement joins TRBV10-1 to TRBJ2-1; possible D gene TRBD1, 5 bases. The V gene's germline CDR1 is WNHNN and CDR2 SYGVQD (reference sequence). Trimming cost V 9 bases and J 0 bases, with 12 bases left between them. The CDR3 has 14 amino acids. The CDR3 spells CARQTVSSYNEQFF. Written as DNA, the CDR3 is TGCGCCAGGCAGACAGTCAGCTCCTACAATGAGCAGTTCTTC.

The chain carries TRBV2 and TRBJ2-5; D uncertain. CDR1 is SNHLY, CDR2 FYNNEI, per germline. This CDR3 has 13 amino acids. Trimming cost V 6 bases and J 1 base, with 9 bases left between them. The chain's CDR3 is CASSAEIQETQYF. The CDR3 nucleotides are TGTGCCAGCAGCGCAGAAATCCAAGAGACCCAGTACTTC.